Below, 6 T cell receptor beta chains from the same sample are listed, as sequenced in a study of T cells expressing NK-cell markers. TCRdb reprocessed the 5' RACE reads and keeps a single row for each CDR3 protein, giving no DNA. The sample table sets out a few hundred thousand distinct CDR3 sequences. Sequencing input: blood T cells: a sorted CD56 or NKG2C T cell subset, CD4+ or CD8+ T cells, or bulk PBMC T cells (not recorded which). The receptors were gathered from a man between 18 and 35 years old in good health.

The rearrangement uses TRBV7-9 and TRBJ2-5; the TCRdb D gene call, TRBD2, has no DNA to confirm it. CDR3 length equals 17 residues. Germline V lookup: CDR1 SEHNR, CDR2 FQNEAQ (reference sequence). This chain's CDR3 is CASSPSSGTGLMETQYF.

The chain employs TRBV30 and TRBJ2-1; TCRdb reports TRBD1, a call that lacks DNA to check it against. CDR1 is GTSNPN, CDR2 SVGIG, per germline (reference sequence). The CDR3 extends over 14 amino acids. CDR3 sequence: CAWTPGTVYNEQFF.

V usage is TRBV24-1 and J usage is TRBJ2-1; the TCRdb D gene call, TRBD1, has no DNA to confirm it. Germline CDR1 KGHDR, CDR2 SFDVKD. The CDR3 extends over 13 amino acids. CDR3 residues: CATSGPRPSEQFF.

V usage is TRBV5-6 and J usage is TRBJ2-3; TCRdb's D gene call, TRBD2, goes unchecked for lack of DNA. The CDR3 consists of 16 residues. CDR1 and CDR2 (germline): SGHDT, YYEEEE. The CDR3 is CASSQPGLASADTQYF.

V gene TRBV20-1 combines with J gene TRBJ2-3; TCRdb proposes TRBD2, but this gene call is untestable without DNA. The length of the CDR3 is 18 residues. Germline CDR1 and CDR2: DFQATT and SNEGSKA (reference sequence). CDR3 loop: CSARDLARAGGGSDTQYF.

The rearrangement uses TRBV24-1 and TRBJ1-5; the D call of TRBD1 rests on TCRdb alone, since no DNA is present to check it. The germline CDR1 and CDR2 sequences are KGHDR and SFDVKD. The CDR3 runs 16 residues. This CDR3 reads CATSDVGQGGNQPQHF.